This TCR beta chain was profiled in a study of long-term antiretroviral therapy in people with HIV (dated by TCRdb to about 2022). At the level of the whole study: Collection of the earliest samples took place about a decade ahead of the 2015 WHO recommendation for immediate ART, at a time when ART was typically delayed until CD4 counts fell. Whether ART initiation and durable HIV suppression were associated with changes in peripheral blood TRB repertoire composition and diversity was tested in a retrospective serial study. The cohort contributed about 190 cryopreserved PBMC samples from around 30 adults with confirmed HIV infection, collected serially over a mean of approximately six years (range 1-12). About a third of the roughly 30 participants with HIV were female. No cross-contamination during QIAcube processing turned up in test extractions that ran a monoclonal T-cell line alongside about 35 polyclonal samples.

Looking up the germline V gene yields CDR1 WSHSY and CDR2 SAAADI. V is cut by 10 bases and J by 3 bases, and the space between the germline ends is 15 bases. The CDR3 numbers 14 residues from cysteine through phenylalanine. Just CDR3 DNA is preserved here, 42 bases in frame from base 1. Overall study results and their limits: Limited PBMC availability meant only the TCR beta chain was sequenced, without alpha chain pairing. The samples span the years 2004 to 2017, and the ART regimens used at that time may not be as effective as current regimens. Starting ART was linked to a significant rise in TRB diversity, yet even with long-term ART the diversity remained significantly lower than in transplant donor controls. Inferences about post-ART repertoire changes are limited because no data were available on ART adherence, viral resistance or therapy changes. Because pre-ART samples had limited cell numbers, profiling was done on unsorted PBMC rather than on sorted CD4+ and CD8+ T cells. The repertoire was dominated across all time points by expanded TRB clones identified before ART initiation, although this dominance was seen to fluctuate and to decrease in many PLHIV after ART. CDR3 length ranges in HIV repertoires were narrower than in controls, and network structure suggested an antigen-experienced repertoire with only a slight naive shift after ART.

Participants were included only if at least one PBMC sample before ART initiation and at least two post-ART samples were available. Treatment was received in the United States of America by all participants with HIV. Before DNA extraction, cryopreserved samples containing roughly 0.9-11 million PBMC were thawed and washed. At the time of the earliest PBMC sample, participants with HIV were aged between about 23 and 54 years. PBMC samples were contributed by each participant from 1-4 timepoints before ART initiation and 2-8 timepoints after ART initiation, with a median of 7 samples. For every participant, serial HIV viral load, CD4+ T-cell count, ART history and demographic data were obtained. Genomic DNA was extracted from unsorted PBMC with a Qiagen kit on a QIAcube, processed in batches of 12 samples. Sequencing of the TRB variable region was done with the immunoSEQ hsTCRB v3.0 assay at survey level resolution. The target sequencing depth for TRB was 40,000-50,000 T-cell genomes per sample. TRB libraries were pooled and sequenced on an Illumina MiSeq using a v3 150-cycle kit. In the source study's methods: Repertoire analysis ran in R within a reproducible Nextflow workflow covering QC, data transformation and analysis. LymphoSeq2, an R package for exploring AIRR-Seq data, was used to implement the custom analyses. After excluding a handful of samples that yielded fewer than 5000 total TRB sequences, some 190 HIV repertoires remained for analysis. Among the roughly 190 retained HIV repertoires, 55 to 65 were collected before ART initiation and approximately 130 after ART initiation. Repertoires were downsampled to 5000 TRB nucleotide sequences, with summary statistics averaged over 100 downsampling iterations. TRB sequences were retained for analysis only if CDR3 regions of at least seven amino acids were present. Diversity was assessed using a clonality score derived from Shannon entropy and using the Gini coefficient. In the repertoire networks, any two of the top 5000 CDR3 amino acid sequences were connected whenever the two sequences differed by an edit distance of one. Antigen specificity groups and MHC restriction were predicted for TRB CDR3 amino acid sequences with GLIPH2. To flag known CMV, EBV, HIV or tissue antigen associations, CDR3 amino acid sequences were matched against VDJdb and McPAS-TCR. Pre-ART, post-ART and control groups were compared with Wilcoxon signed-rank tests and Holm-Bonferroni correction. This immuneACCESS table, as held by TCRdb, lists in-frame sequences with V and J called but not all clones. Of the missing ones, under half trace to an unresolved V gene in checked studies; the others have no known cause. Clone size and the V and J calls come from that table; the DNA yielded D and trimming. The sample table lists roughly 34,000 clones, roughly 85% of them with a count of one. In total, the top ten clones hold roughly 4.8% of the sample.

About this clone: Its antigen target is currently unknown. Base qualities are not recorded, but no much larger clone differs from it by a single base.

The chain links TRBV10-2 with TRBJ2-2; TRBD1 could be the D gene, as 7 bases match. The sequencing used unsorted PBMCs, collected approximately 2.9 years before starting antiretroviral therapy. This TCR was sampled from a woman aged 25 to 39 with HIV. CDR3 loop: CATRGGTDTGELFF. The nucleotide sequence is given as TGCGCCACCCGGGGCGGGACAGACACCGGGGAGCTGTTTTTT.